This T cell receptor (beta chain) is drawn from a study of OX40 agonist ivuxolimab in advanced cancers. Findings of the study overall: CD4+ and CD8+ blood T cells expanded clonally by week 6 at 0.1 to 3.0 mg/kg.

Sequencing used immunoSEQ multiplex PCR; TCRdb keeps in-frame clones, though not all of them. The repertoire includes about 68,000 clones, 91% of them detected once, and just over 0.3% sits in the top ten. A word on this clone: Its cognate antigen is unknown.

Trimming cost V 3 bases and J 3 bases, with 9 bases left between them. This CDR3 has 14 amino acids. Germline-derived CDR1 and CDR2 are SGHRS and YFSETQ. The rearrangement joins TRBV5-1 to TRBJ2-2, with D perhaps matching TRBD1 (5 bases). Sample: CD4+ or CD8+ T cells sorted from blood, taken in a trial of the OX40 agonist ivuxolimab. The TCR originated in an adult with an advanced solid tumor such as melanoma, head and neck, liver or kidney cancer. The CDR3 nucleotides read TGCGCCAGCAGCTGGCAGGGCTACACCGGGGAGCTGTTTTTT. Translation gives CASSWQGYTGELFF.